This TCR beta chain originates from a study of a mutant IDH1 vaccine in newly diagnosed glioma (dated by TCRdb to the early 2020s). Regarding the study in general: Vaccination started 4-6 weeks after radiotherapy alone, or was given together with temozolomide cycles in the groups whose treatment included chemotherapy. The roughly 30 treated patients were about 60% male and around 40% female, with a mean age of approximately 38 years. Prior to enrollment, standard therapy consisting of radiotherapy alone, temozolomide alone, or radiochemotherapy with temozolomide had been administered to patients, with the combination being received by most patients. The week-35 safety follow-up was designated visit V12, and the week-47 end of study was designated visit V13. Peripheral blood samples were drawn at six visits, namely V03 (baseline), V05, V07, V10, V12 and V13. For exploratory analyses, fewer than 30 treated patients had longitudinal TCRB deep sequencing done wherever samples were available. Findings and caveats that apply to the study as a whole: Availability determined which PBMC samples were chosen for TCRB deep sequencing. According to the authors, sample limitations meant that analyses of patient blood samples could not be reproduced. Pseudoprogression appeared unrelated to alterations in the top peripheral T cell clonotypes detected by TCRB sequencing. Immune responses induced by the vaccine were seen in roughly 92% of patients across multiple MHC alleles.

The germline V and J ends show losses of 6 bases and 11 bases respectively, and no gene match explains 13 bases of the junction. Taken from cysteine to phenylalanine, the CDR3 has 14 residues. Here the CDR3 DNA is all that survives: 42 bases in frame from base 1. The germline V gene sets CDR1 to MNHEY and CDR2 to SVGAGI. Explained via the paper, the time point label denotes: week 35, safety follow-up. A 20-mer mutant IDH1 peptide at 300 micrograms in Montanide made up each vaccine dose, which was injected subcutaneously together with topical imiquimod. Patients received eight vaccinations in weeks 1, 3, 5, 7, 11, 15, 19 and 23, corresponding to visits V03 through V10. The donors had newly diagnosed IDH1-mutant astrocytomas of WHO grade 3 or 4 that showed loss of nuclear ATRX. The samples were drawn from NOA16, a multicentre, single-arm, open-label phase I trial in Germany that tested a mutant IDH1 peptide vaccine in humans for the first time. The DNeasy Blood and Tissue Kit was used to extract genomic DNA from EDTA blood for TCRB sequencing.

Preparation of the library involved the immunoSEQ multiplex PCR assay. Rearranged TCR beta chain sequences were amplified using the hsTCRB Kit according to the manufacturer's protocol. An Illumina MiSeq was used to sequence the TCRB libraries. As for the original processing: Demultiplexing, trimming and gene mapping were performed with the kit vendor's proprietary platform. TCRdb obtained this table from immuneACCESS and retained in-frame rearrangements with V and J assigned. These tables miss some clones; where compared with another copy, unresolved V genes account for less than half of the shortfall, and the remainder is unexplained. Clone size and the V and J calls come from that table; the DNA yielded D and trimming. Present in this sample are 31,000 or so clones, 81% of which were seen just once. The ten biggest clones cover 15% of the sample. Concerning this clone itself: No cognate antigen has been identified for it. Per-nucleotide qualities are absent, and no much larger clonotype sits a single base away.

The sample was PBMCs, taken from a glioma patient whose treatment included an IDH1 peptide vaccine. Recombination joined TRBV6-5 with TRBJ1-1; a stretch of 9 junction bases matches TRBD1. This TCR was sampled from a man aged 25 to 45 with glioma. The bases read TGTGCCAGCAGCCGAGACCGGGACAGGGTTCGCGCTTTCTTT. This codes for CASSRDRDRVRAFF.